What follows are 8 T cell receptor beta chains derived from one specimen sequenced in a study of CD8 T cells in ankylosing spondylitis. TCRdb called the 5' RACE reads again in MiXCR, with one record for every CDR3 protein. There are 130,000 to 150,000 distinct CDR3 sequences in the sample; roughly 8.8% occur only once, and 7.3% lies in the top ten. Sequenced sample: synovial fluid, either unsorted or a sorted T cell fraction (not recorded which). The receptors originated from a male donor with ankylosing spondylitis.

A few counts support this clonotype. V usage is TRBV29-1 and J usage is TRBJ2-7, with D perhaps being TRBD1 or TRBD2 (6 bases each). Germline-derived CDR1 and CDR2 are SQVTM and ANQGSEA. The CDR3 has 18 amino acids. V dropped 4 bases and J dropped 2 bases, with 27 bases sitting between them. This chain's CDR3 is CSVAAFAGGSGATYEQYF. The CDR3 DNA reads TGCAGCGTTGCTGCGTTTGCCGGGGGTTCGGGGGCTACCTACGAGCAGTACTTC.

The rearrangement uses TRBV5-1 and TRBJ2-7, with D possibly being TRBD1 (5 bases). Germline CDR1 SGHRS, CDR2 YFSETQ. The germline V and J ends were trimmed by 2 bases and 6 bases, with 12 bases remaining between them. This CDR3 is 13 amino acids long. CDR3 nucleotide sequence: TGCGCCAGCAGCTTTTTCGGACATTCCGAGCAGTACTTC. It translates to CASSFFGHSEQYF.

The CDR3 nucleotides are TGCAGTGCTGCACACAGGGCGGGAGGCACTGAAGCTTTCTTT. Its translation is CSAAHRAGGTEAFF. The chain couples TRBV20-1 to TRBJ1-1, with D possibly matching TRBD1 (6 bases). The length of the CDR3 is 14 residues. V lost 5 bases to trimming and J lost 4 bases, with 17 bases between them. The germline V gene has CDR1 DFQATT and CDR2 SNEGSKA (reference sequence).

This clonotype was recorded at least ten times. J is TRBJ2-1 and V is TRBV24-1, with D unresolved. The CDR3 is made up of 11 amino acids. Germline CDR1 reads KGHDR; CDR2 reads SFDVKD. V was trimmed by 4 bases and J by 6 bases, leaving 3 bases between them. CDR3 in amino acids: CATSDRNEQFF. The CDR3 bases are TGTGCCACCAGTGACCGCAATGAGCAGTTCTTC.

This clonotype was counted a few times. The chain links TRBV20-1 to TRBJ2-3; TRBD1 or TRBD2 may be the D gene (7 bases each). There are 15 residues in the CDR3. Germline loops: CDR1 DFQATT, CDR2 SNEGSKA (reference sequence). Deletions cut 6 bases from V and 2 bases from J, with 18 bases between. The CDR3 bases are TGCAGTGCACAAGGGGCAGGGGGGGACACAGATACGCAGTATTTT. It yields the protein CSAQGAGGDTDTQYF.

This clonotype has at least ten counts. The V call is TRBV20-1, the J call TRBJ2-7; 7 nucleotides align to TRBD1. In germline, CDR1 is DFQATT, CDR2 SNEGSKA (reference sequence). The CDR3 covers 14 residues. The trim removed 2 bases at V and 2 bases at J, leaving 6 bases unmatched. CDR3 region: CSARRDSGPYEQYF. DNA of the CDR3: TGCAGTGCTAGAAGGGACAGTGGGCCCTACGAGCAGTACTTC.

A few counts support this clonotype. The CDR3 spells CASSLRPTGGTDTQYF. The CDR3 nucleotides read TGTGCCAGCAGCTTAAGGCCGACAGGGGGCACAGATACGCAGTATTTT. The chain has TRBV7-2 and TRBJ2-3, with 8 nucleotides matching TRBD1. Per the germline V gene, CDR1 is SGHTA and CDR2 is FQGNSA. J gave up 1 base and V 2 bases, and 5 bases lay outside the gene matches. The CDR3 consists of 16 residues.

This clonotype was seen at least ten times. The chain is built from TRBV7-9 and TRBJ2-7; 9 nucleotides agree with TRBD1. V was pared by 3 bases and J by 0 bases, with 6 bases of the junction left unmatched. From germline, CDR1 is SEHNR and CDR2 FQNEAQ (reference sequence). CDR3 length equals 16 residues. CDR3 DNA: TGTGCCAGCAGCTTTGCCCGGGACAGGGACTCCTACGAGCAGTACTTC. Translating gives CASSFARDRDSYEQYF.